Listed below are T cell receptor beta chains from one sample, sequenced in a study of blood T cell repertoires in COVID-19. Measured with immunoSEQ multiplex PCR; TCRdb has only the in-frame clones, and not every one. Of roughly 260,000 clones in the sample, roughly 84% are singletons; the top ten hold around 3.2%. The sample taken for sequencing was peripheral blood. Source of these receptors: a woman under 30 with acute or convalescent COVID-19. Each CDR3 is given with its conserved first and last residue. D genes are given only for firm matches. Size tells how often a clone was seen (once, few, many) or the class of an expanded clone, and some rows leave it out.

. . TRBJ2-1 TRBV7-3 CASSLNPSVAYNEQFF TGTGCCAGCAGCTTAAACCCTAGCGTGGCCTACAATGAGCAGTTCTTC
once . TRBJ1-2 TRBV14 CASSYRTASNNYGYTF TGTGCCAGCAGTTACAGGACGGCGAGCAATAACTATGGCTACACCTTC
. . TRBJ1-1 TRBV6-5 CASSYSRGMNTEAFF TGTGCCAGCAGTTACTCGAGAGGAATGAACACTGAAGCTTTCTTT
. . TRBJ1-1 TRBV4-2 CASSQIQGLNTEAFF TGTGCCAGCAGCCAAATACAGGGCTTGAACACTGAAGCTTTCTTT
. . TRBJ1-2 TRBV6-2/TRBV6-3 CASSWPTGYGYTF TGTGCCAGCAGTTGGCCCACAGGGTATGGCTACACCTTC
once TRBD2 TRBJ2-1 TRBV7-8 CASSLAPGGRTYNEQFF TGTGCCAGCAGCTTAGCTCCAGGCGGGAGGACCTACAATGAGCAGTTCTTC
. . TRBJ2-7 TRBV5-4 CASSPGQSSYEQYF TGTGCCAGCAGCCCTGGACAGAGCTCCTACGAGCAGTACTTC
. TRBD1 TRBJ2-7 TRBV6-5 CASSYGTASYEQYF TGTGCCAGCAGTTACGGGACAGCGAGCTACGAGCAGTACTTC
. TRBD1 TRBJ2-3 TRBV11-3 CASSSRTGSTDTQYF TGTGCCAGCAGCTCCCGGACAGGAAGCACAGATACGCAGTATTTT
. TRBD2 TRBJ2-2 TRBV18 CASSPPGLAGEVGGELFF TGTGCCAGCTCACCCCCGGGACTAGCGGGAGAAGTTGGCGGGGAGCTGTTTTTT
. TRBD2 TRBJ2-4 TRBV4-3 CASSHRAGGEGIQYF TGCGCCAGCAGCCACCGAGCGGGAGGCGAGGGCATTCAGTACTTC
. TRBD2 TRBJ2-5 TRBV9 CASSEGVAGPETQYF TGTGCCAGCAGCGAAGGGGTAGCGGGACCAGAGACCCAGTACTTC
. . TRBJ1-1 TRBV21-1 CASSKCEGAGTEAFF TGTGCCAGCAGCAAATGTGAGGGGGCAGGAACTGAAGCTTTCTTT
many TRBD2 TRBJ2-1 TRBV12-3/TRBV12-4 CASRHGLDEFF TGTGCCAGCAGGCATGGACTAGACGAGTTCTTC
. TRBD2 TRBJ2-1 TRBV3-1/TRBV3-2 CASSQERSLAGRSSYNEQFF TGTGCCAGCAGCCAAGAAAGATCACTAGCGGGGCGTAGCTCCTACAATGAGCAGTTCTTC
few TRBD1 TRBJ1-5 TRBV2 CASSSTGVGNQPQHF TGTGCCAGCAGCTCGACAGGGGTTGGCAATCAGCCCCAGCATTTT
. . TRBJ2-2 TRBV7-2 CASSPLYGTGELFF TGTGCCAGCAGCCCCCTTTACGGGACCGGGGAGCTGTTTTTT
many TRBD1 TRBJ2-2 TRBV7-6 CASSLSGTGEGPGELFF TGTGCCAGCAGCCTCTCCGGGACAGGGGAGGGTCCCGGGGAGCTGTTTTTT
. . TRBJ1-2 TRBV12-3/TRBV12-4 CASSLVSGYTF TGTGCCAGCAGTTTAGTATCCGGCTACACCTTC
. TRBD2 TRBJ2-7 TRBV9 CASSVEGLAGDEQYF TGTGCCAGCAGCGTAGAGGGGCTAGCGGGAGACGAGCAGTACTTC
. TRBD1 TRBJ2-1 TRBV5-6 CASSSTGTGNEQFF TGTGCCAGCAGCTCAACCGGGACAGGGAATGAGCAGTTCTTC
. . TRBJ2-3 TRBV4-3 CASSQDTRAQYF TGCGCCAGCAGCCAAGACACTCGTGCGCAGTATTTT
. . TRBJ1-4 TRBV29-1 CSVERQGHEKLFF TGCAGCGTTGAACGGCAGGGCCATGAAAAACTGTTTTTT
. . TRBJ1-5 TRBV3-1/TRBV3-2 CASSPRGGQPQHF TGTGCCAGCAGCCCGAGGGGGGGGCAGCCCCAGCATTTT
. . TRBJ1-5 TRBV7-6 CASSPAPPSLSNQPQHF TGTGCCAGCAGCCCCGCCCCCCCAAGCCTTAGCAATCAGCCCCAGCATTTT
once TRBD2 TRBJ2-3 TRBV19 CASTRAGGRDTQYF TGTGCCAGTACTCGGGCGGGAGGGAGAGATACGCAGTATTTT
. . TRBJ1-5 TRBV19 CASSIEGRFNQPQHF TGTGCCAGTAGTATAGAGGGGCGGTTCAATCAGCCCCAGCATTTT
once TRBD1 TRBJ2-2 TRBV9 CASSLRQGNTGELFF TGTGCCAGCAGCCTCAGACAGGGGAACACCGGGGAGCTGTTTTTT
. TRBD2 TRBJ2-5 TRBV5-1 CASSLGGLAERTQYF TGCGCCAGCAGCTTGGGGGGACTAGCCGAGAGGACCCAGTACTTC
. . TRBJ2-7 TRBV28 CASSFNRGAYEQYF TGTGCCAGCAGTTTCAACCGCGGGGCATACGAGCAGTACTTC